Presented here are 24 T cell receptor beta chains from one specimen sequenced in a study of regulatory T cells in long-lasting Graves disease. CDR3 regions were amplified by Arm-PCR using iRepertoire HTBI primers to build TCR beta libraries. TCRdb itself ran the multiplex PCR reads through MiXCR, one entry per CDR3 protein. The sample contains around 400,000 distinct CDR3 sequences, roughly a fifth of which appear only once. Described time point: persistent/refractory GD, antithyroid drugs over 5 years with positive TRAb. PBMC RNA was the source of the TCR library. The sample was peripheral blood mononuclear cells (PBMCs), taken when the disease was refractory, from a patient treated with antithyroid drugs. The receptors come from a female donor with Graves disease.

In its sample, this clonotype was seen many times. V gene TRBV28 combines with J gene TRBJ1-1; D gene unclear. The V end lost 4 bases, the J end lost 5 bases, and 8 bases lay between the germline ends. The CDR3 runs to 12 residues. Per the germline V gene, CDR1 is MDHEN and CDR2 is SYDVKM. CDR3 in amino acids: CASSSPVTEAFF. In DNA form, the CDR3 reads TGTGCCAGCAGTTCACCGGTGACTGAAGCTTTCTTT.

This clonotype was observed many times. The CDR3 nucleotides read TGTGCCAGCAGTTCTAGGACAGGGAACACCGGGGAGCTGTTTTTT. Translating it yields CASSSRTGNTGELFF. The J gene is TRBJ2-2, the V gene TRBV28; 7 bases are a match to TRBD1. Germline CDR1 reads MDHEN; CDR2 reads SYDVKM. CDR3 size: 15 residues. Trimming cost V 4 bases and J 1 base; bases outside gene matches: 3.

Comment on this clonotype: It may be a read error: a sequence one base away is much more abundant. The chain recombines TRBV20-1 with TRBJ1-1; TRBD1 matches at 7 bases. The V gene's germline CDR1 is DFQATT and CDR2 SNEGSKA (reference sequence). There are 12 residues in the CDR3. The CDR3 protein is CSATDRAPETFF. The CDR3 DNA follows: TGCAGTGCAACTGACAGGGCCCCTGAAACTTTCTTT.

This clonotype has more than one count but fewer than ten. CDR3 amino acids: CASTSPWSSYEQYF. CDR3 coding DNA: TGTGCCAGCACCTCCCCGTGGAGCTCCTACGAGCAGTACTTC. The chain employs TRBV7-9 and TRBJ2-7; D gene ambiguous. The CDR3 has 14 residues. V lost 7 bases and J lost 0, with 13 bases in between. CDR1 SEHNR and CDR2 FQNEAQ come from the germline V gene (reference sequence).

This clonotype was seen ten or more times. V gene TRBV28 combines with J gene TRBJ2-4, with D perhaps matching TRBD1 (5 bases). Germline CDR1 and CDR2: MDHEN and SYDVKM. This CDR3 comprises 17 residues. Deletions cut 0 bases from V and 0 bases from J, with 12 bases between. The CDR3: CASSLWQGSLAKNIQYF. In DNA, the CDR3 is TGTGCCAGCAGTTTATGGCAGGGAAGCCTAGCCAAAAACATTCAGTACTTC.

With respect to this clonotype: This may come from a read error, since a much larger clone is one base off. The chain links TRBV2 to TRBJ2-7; 8 bases line up with TRBD2. Germline CDR1 is SNHLY and CDR2 is FYNNEI. The CDR3 is 16 amino acids. V dropped 6 bases and J dropped 4; count of bases not matched to a gene: 14. The CDR3: CASRQSPAGGKYEQYF. The CDR3 DNA reads TGTGCCAGCAGGCAAAGTCCGGCGGGAGGCAAGTACGAGCAGTACTTC.

This clonotype was observed a handful of times. This chain connects TRBV5-6 to TRBJ1-6, with D perhaps matching TRBD1 (5 bases). Germline loops: CDR1 SGHDT, CDR2 YYEEEE. Trimming stripped 0 bases from V and 6 bases from J, with 19 bases between. The CDR3 spans 18 residues. The CDR3 loop is CASSLAMQGSRRNSPLHF. DNA for the CDR3: TGTGCCAGCAGCTTGGCAATGCAGGGATCTCGTCGTAATTCACCCCTCCACTTT.

In its sample, this clonotype was seen many times. The chain joins TRBV14 to TRBJ2-7; tentative D call: TRBD2 (6 bases). Germline V gene sequence: CDR1 SGHDN, CDR2 FVKESK. The V end was cut by 5 bases, the J end by 3 bases, with 20 bases between. There are 16 residues in the CDR3. In DNA, the CDR3 is TGTGCCAGCAGCGGGGGAGGATCCAGGTATCTCTACGAGCAGTACTTC. Amino acids: CASSGGGSRYLYEQYF.

This clonotype was recorded at least ten times. The chain has TRBV12-3 or TRBV12-4 and TRBJ1-1; D uncertain. The CDR3 loop spans 12 amino acids. The V and J ends lost 3 bases and 5 bases respectively, with 7 bases between them. The CDR3 protein is CASSFGRTEAFF. CDR3 nucleotide sequence: TGTGCCAGCAGTTTCGGTAGGACTGAAGCTTTCTTT.

This chain uses TRBV7-2 with TRBJ2-3; 7 nucleotides line up with TRBD2. CDR3 length: 14 residues. The J segment lost 6 bases and the V segment lost 1 base, leaving 4 bases of the junction unmatched. CDR1 and CDR2 from the germline V gene are SGHTA and FQGNSA. The CDR3 DNA sequence: TGTGCCAGCAGCTTAGTAGCGGGTACCGATACGCAGTATTTT. Its translation is CASSLVAGTDTQYF. Together with reference TRBV7-2 and TRBJ2-3, the CDR3 gives the full variable domain: GAGVSQSPSNKVTEKGKDVELRCDPISGHTALYWYRQSLGQGLEFLIYFQGNSAPDKSGLPSDRFSAERTGGSVSTLTIQRTQQEDSAVYLCASSLVAGTDTQYFGPGTRLTVL.

The chain joins TRBV11-2 to TRBJ2-1, with D uncertain. Trimming pared 5 bases from V and 8 bases from J, leaving 7 bases between. Per the germline V gene, CDR1 is SGHAT and CDR2 is FQNNGV. This CDR3 spans 11 amino acids. The CDR3 DNA reads as TGTGCCAGCAGCCCTCACGATGAGCAGTTCTTC. Translated, it gives CASSPHDEQFF.

This chain joins TRBV27 and TRBJ1-5; D uncertain. There are 13 residues in the CDR3. Germline V gives CDR1 MNHEY, CDR2 SMNVEV (reference sequence). The V and J ends lost 6 bases and 4 bases respectively, with 10 bases between them. The CDR3 sequence is CASSIRRNQPQHF. The CDR3 coding sequence is TGTGCCAGCAGCATCAGGAGAAATCAGCCCCAGCATTTT.

This clonotype was observed a handful of times. The chain combines TRBV2 with TRBJ1-5; 7 bases fit TRBD1. With V trimmed by 8 bases and J by 4 bases, 5 bases remained unmatched. Germline CDR1 is SNHLY and CDR2 is FYNNEI. The CDR3 is 13 residues long. The CDR3 protein is CASDSGGNQPQHF. CDR3 DNA sequence: TGTGCCAGCGATTCAGGGGGTAATCAGCCCCAGCATTTT. The full variable domain, rest sourced from reference TRBV2 and TRBJ1-5, is EPEVTQTPSHQVTQMGQEVILRCVPISNHLYFYWYRQILGQKVEFLVSFYNNEISEKSEIFDDQFSVERPDGSNFTLKIRSTKLEDSAMYFCASDSGGNQPQHFGDGTRLSIL.

The chain has TRBV5-1 and TRBJ2-1; 14 nucleotides agree with TRBD2. Germline trimming cut 4 bases from V and 2 bases from J; bases unmatched to any gene: 2. Germline CDR1 reads SGHRS; CDR2 reads YFSETQ. The CDR3 is 16 amino acids. CDR3 residues: CASSRGLAGAYNEQFF. The CDR3 DNA reads as TGCGCCAGCAGCCGGGGACTAGCGGGAGCCTACAATGAGCAGTTCTTC.

This clonotype occurred many times. This chain links TRBV28 with TRBJ2-7; D tentatively fits TRBD1 or TRBD2 (6 bases each). The CDR3 runs to 15 residues. In germline, CDR1 is MDHEN, CDR2 SYDVKM. Trimming stripped 5 bases from V and 1 base from J, with 15 bases between. The CDR3 sequence: CASSDRQEGSYEQYF. As DNA, the CDR3 is TGTGCCAGCAGTGACAGGCAGGAGGGATCCTACGAGCAGTACTTC.

This sequence joins TRBV6-2 or TRBV6-3 and TRBJ1-5; D is unclear. Trimming removed 1 base at V and 6 bases at J, with 16 bases between. The CDR3 loop spans 16 amino acids. The germline gives CDR1 MNHEY, CDR2 SVGEGT. CDR3 sequence reads: CASSYWGREGLQPQHF. The DNA for the CDR3 is TGTGCCAGCAGTTACTGGGGTCGCGAAGGACTTCAGCCCCAGCATTTT.

This clonotype was seen repeatedly, ten times or more. This chain joins TRBV3-1 and TRBJ2-7; 9 bases fit TRBD1. With V trimmed by 4 bases and J by 3 bases, 4 bases remained unmatched. The germline gives CDR1 LGHDT, CDR2 YNNKEL (reference sequence). The CDR3 runs to 14 residues. CDR3 amino acids: CASSRQGGNYEQYF. DNA of the CDR3: TGTGCCAGCAGCCGACAGGGGGGGAACTACGAGCAGTACTTC.

Ten or more counts support this clonotype. The V call is TRBV28, the J call TRBJ2-6; D is unclear. The CDR3 totals 15 residues. The germline V gene has CDR1 MDHEN and CDR2 SYDVKM. The germline V and J ends were trimmed by 3 bases and 0 bases, with 6 bases remaining between them. The CDR3 DNA reads TGTGCCAGCAGTTTCAGAGGCTCTGGGGCCAACGTCCTGACTTTC. This encodes CASSFRGSGANVLTF.

The sample holds many counts of this clonotype. The chain is built from TRBV11-2 and TRBJ1-2, with D maybe TRBD1 (6 bases). Between the trimmed V and J ends, which lost 0 bases and 4 bases, there was a span of 9 bases. The CDR3 consists of 14 residues. The germline V gene has CDR1 SGHAT and CDR2 FQNNGV. The CDR3 DNA follows: TGTGCCAGCAGCTTAGATGTCAGGGGCTATGGCTACACCTTC. It encodes CASSLDVRGYGYTF.

This clonotype was found a few times. The chain combines TRBV28 with TRBJ1-4; no reliable D call. The CDR3 is 16 amino acids. Germline loops: CDR1 MDHEN, CDR2 SYDVKM. The V gene lost 5 bases and the J gene lost 1 base, with 14 bases spanning the gap. CDR3 residues: CASSTSMKGTNEKLFF. The CDR3 DNA sequence: TGTGCCAGCAGTACCTCTATGAAGGGAACTAATGAAAAACTGTTTTTT.

This clonotype was seen repeatedly, ten times or more. The chain joins TRBV7-2 to TRBJ1-4, with D unresolved. Per the germline V gene, CDR1 is SGHTA and CDR2 is FQGNSA. This CDR3 contains 18 residues. Trimming cost V 2 bases and J 0 bases, with 16 bases left between them. Here the CDR3 reads CASSLKVFGSATNEKLFF. The CDR3 DNA sequence: TGTGCCAGCAGCTTAAAGGTCTTCGGCAGTGCAACTAATGAAAAACTGTTTTTT.

V and J are TRBV20-1 and TRBJ2-3, with TRBD1 matching over 9 bases. The trim removed 0 bases at V and 5 bases at J, leaving 6 bases unmatched. Germline V gives CDR1 DFQATT, CDR2 SNEGSKA (reference sequence). CDR3 length: 15 amino acids. In DNA form, the CDR3 reads TGCAGTGCTAGAGAAGGACAGGGGATGGTAGATACGCAGTATTTT. As protein: CSAREGQGMVDTQYF.

This clonotype was seen at least ten times. This chain links TRBV28 with TRBJ1-4; D perhaps matches TRBD1 (5 bases). V was shortened by 7 bases and J by 4 bases, with 13 bases between the two germline ends. The germline V gene encodes CDR1 MDHEN and CDR2 SYDVKM. The CDR3 runs 14 residues. CDR3 in amino acids: CASTARDRNEKLFF. The CDR3 DNA reads as TGTGCCAGCACCGCCCGGGACCGTAATGAAAAACTGTTTTTT.

This clonotype was observed at least ten times. The J gene is TRBJ1-1, the V gene TRBV19; D unresolved. The CDR3 is 14 amino acids. Germline CDR1 LNHDA, CDR2 SQIVND (reference sequence). Trimming removed 5 bases at V and 3 bases at J, with 13 bases between. CDR3 DNA sequence: TGTGCCAGTAGTGAGAGGCTGCGGGACACTGAAGCTTTCTTT. This sequence encodes CASSERLRDTEAFF.